These 3 T cell receptor beta chains share one sample of origin, sequenced in a study of cytomegalovirus exposure and HLA in healthy donors. Researchers ran the PCR with 60 Vbeta and 13 Jbeta primers. TCRdb keeps only in-frame clones here, not all; method: immunoSEQ multiplex PCR. Among 130,000 to 150,000 clones listed, approximately 82% were seen once. The specimen was PBMCs. The receptor source for this set is a woman aged 55-70 years in good health and CMV-seropositive.

This chain uses TRBV29-1 with TRBJ1-5; D is unclear. Deletions cut 2 bases from V and 5 bases from J, with 10 bases between. CDR3 size: 13 residues. CDR1 and CDR2 (germline): SQVTM, ANQGSEA. CDR3 DNA sequence: TGCAGCGTTGAATCCGCGGAGGATCAGCCCCAGCATTTT. As protein: CSVESAEDQPQHF.

The chain employs TRBV2 and TRBJ2-7, with a possible D match to TRBD1 (5 bases). Trimming cost V 4 bases and J 1 base, with 11 bases left between them. The CDR3 has 14 residues. The germline V gene encodes CDR1 SNHLY and CDR2 FYNNEI. Here the CDR3 reads CASSGGPRSYEQYF. The CDR3 coding sequence is TGTGCCAGCAGTGGGGGCCCTCGTTCCTACGAGCAGTACTTC.

The CDR3: CASSGGVDYEQYF. The CDR3 DNA is TGTGCCAGCAGCGGAGGGGTAGACTACGAGCAGTACTTC. V usage is TRBV5-4 and J usage is TRBJ2-7; perhaps TRBD2 as D (6 bases). CDR1 and CDR2 (germline): SGHNT, YYREEE (reference sequence). The V gene lost 4 bases and the J gene lost 3 bases, with 11 bases spanning the gap. There are 13 residues in the CDR3.